This T cell receptor beta chain appears in the sequencing data of a study of cytomegalovirus exposure and HLA in healthy donors. Study-wide results and limits: A later analysis linked some 18,000 TCR beta sequences to HLA alleles at 0.05 false discovery rate. Within a later analysis, the majority of CMV-associated TCR beta chains appeared HLA-restricted.

V shed 8 bases, J shed 9 bases, and the junction held 2 bases outside the gene matches. This CDR3 contains 10 residues. 13 Jbeta primers and 60 Vbeta primers were used for the PCR. TCRdb's copy holds only in-frame clones and misses some; the assay was immunoSEQ multiplex PCR. The top ten hold around 2.3% of the sample, which has over 250,000 clones, 72% seen once. This clone was found once. The target antigen is unknown. Material: PBMCs. This receptor was obtained from a female donor in good health and CMV-seronegative. The genes are TRBV23-1 and TRBJ2-3; 7 bases are shared with TRBD1. TRBV23-1 is treated as an ORF (open reading frame) with a function not yet certain. The CDR3 coding sequence is TGCGCCAGCCTACAGGGGACGCAGTATTTT. Translated: CASLQGTQYF.